This TCR beta chain was identified in a study of lymphopenia after photon versus proton radiotherapy. Study-wide results and caveats: In patients who died, overall survival fell as post-nadir TCR diversity dropped more. Oligoclonal CD8+ Temra expansion after nadir drove photon patients' diversity drop. Relative stability marked proton patients; photon patients lost diversity and naive cells.

A word on this clone: Its antigen remains unknown.

Here immunoSEQ multiplex PCR was the method, and the copy in TCRdb shows in-frame clones only, minus some. The profile shows about 60,000 clones, approximately 84% of them singletons. The germline V gene encodes CDR1 MDHEN and CDR2 SYDVKM. This CDR3 has 16 residues. The ends were cut back, 6 bases at V and 3 bases at J, with 20 bases in the middle. Here the sequenced sample was peripheral blood, taken from a patient treated with proton-based radiotherapy. The rearrangement joins TRBV28 to TRBJ1-2; D perhaps matches TRBD1 (5 bases). This receptor was taken from a man aged 55-75 years with pancreatic cancer. CDR3 region: CASSRGTGLLDYGYTF. The CDR3, as DNA: TGTGCCAGCAGCCGAGGAACAGGTCTATTGGACTATGGCTACACCTTC.